Shown below are 3 T cell receptor beta chains from a single sample sequenced in a study of T cell changes during pregnancy in multiple sclerosis. Using immunoSEQ multiplex PCR, the repertoire was profiled, and TCRdb retains in-frame clones only, with some absent. The sample consists of 45,000 or so clones, about 91% of them appearing once. The specimen was CD8+ T cells from peripheral blood mononuclear cells, collected after pregnancy. The source of these receptors is a female donor with multiple sclerosis, enrolled in a pregnancy study.

CDR3 amino acids: CASSLAGGTYNEQFF. Here the CDR3 DNA reads TGTGCCAGCAGCCTAGCGGGGGGAACCTACAATGAGCAGTTCTTC. The V call is TRBV4-2, the J call TRBJ2-1; 10 bases line up with TRBD2. Germline CDR1 and CDR2: LGHNA and YNFKEQ. The CDR3 has 15 residues. With V trimmed by 4 bases and J by 2 bases, 2 bases remained unmatched.

The rearrangement joins TRBV5-1 to TRBJ2-7, with D possibly matching TRBD2 (6 bases). The germline V gene encodes CDR1 SGHRS and CDR2 YFSETQ. The V gene lost 0 bases and the J gene lost 5 bases, with 12 bases spanning the gap. This CDR3 region has 14 residues. The CDR3 is CASSLVVGGDEQYF. In DNA, the CDR3 is TGCGCCAGCAGCTTGGTTGTGGGGGGAGACGAGCAGTACTTC.

V gene TRBV11-2 combines with J gene TRBJ2-1, with TRBD1 identical over 7 bases. With V trimmed by 5 bases and J by 3 bases, 10 bases remained unmatched. Germline V gene lookup returns CDR1 SGHAT and CDR2 FQNNGV. The CDR3 extends over 16 amino acids. The CDR3 region has the DNA TGTGCCAGCAGCCTAGCCGGGACAGCTTTCTACAATGAGCAGTTCTTC. Amino acid sequence: CASSLAGTAFYNEQFF. Combining the CDR3 with reference TRBV11-2 and TRBJ2-1 gives the whole variable domain EAGVAQSPRYKIIEKRQSVAFWCNPISGHATLYWYQQILGQGPKLLIQFQNNGVVDDSQLPKDRFSAERLKGVDSTLKIQPAKLEDSAVYLCASSLAGTAFYNEQFFGPGTRLTVL.